Listed here is a single T cell receptor (beta chain). This sample stems from a study of blood T cell repertoires in COVID-19. Libraries were prepared by immunoSEQ multiplex PCR; TCRdb keeps only in-frame clonotypes and omits some of them. Here the sample spans roughly 100,000 clones, 86% being singletons. The source material was peripheral blood. The TCR originated in an elderly man with acute or convalescent COVID-19.

In DNA form, the CDR3 reads TGTGCCAGCAGCCCAAGTGGACAGGGGGCAAATCAGCCCCAGCATTTT. This sequence encodes CASSPSGQGANQPQHF. The chain carries TRBV5-5 and TRBJ1-5; 11 bases agree with TRBD1. Germline assignment: CDR1 SGHKS and CDR2 YYEKEE (reference sequence). The CDR3 contains 16 residues. Losses at the gene ends were 4 bases for V and 4 bases for J; bases not matched to a gene: 7.